This TCR beta chain was identified in a study of blood T cell repertoires in COVID-19. Study in general: Whether acute or convalescent, the COVID-19 samples came from the United States, Italy and Spain. The cDNA or gDNA used as material had been derived from T cells, B-cell-depleted T cells, or PBMCs.

The V gene's germline CDR1 is SGHRS and CDR2 YFSETQ. This CDR3 is built from 19 residues. V shed 6 bases and J 5 bases; nucleotides not matched to a gene: 22. Authors' methods: How many nucleated cells were present was estimated from reference gene primer amplification. Libraries were prepared by immunoSEQ multiplex PCR; TCRdb keeps only in-frame clonotypes and omits some of them. Clonal size and the V and J genes are those of that table, whereas D and trimming came from the DNA. The data hold over 90,000 clones, with 86% observed a single time. The receptor comes from an older woman in a cohort sampled during active or convalescent COVID-19. What was sequenced was peripheral blood. The chain uses TRBV5-1 and TRBJ2-5; 10 positions match TRBD2. This chain's CDR3 is CASTLWTSGTSTSPETQYF. For the CDR3, the DNA is TGCGCCAGCACCCTATGGACTAGCGGAACCTCGACCTCTCCCGAGACCCAGTACTTC.